The next 10 T cell receptor beta chains were all read from a single sample in a study of blood T cell repertoires in COVID-19. Clones were read by immunoSEQ multiplex PCR, and TCRdb kept only the in-frame ones, dropping some. The top ten hold roughly 3.2% of the sample, which has under 300,000 clones, around 80% seen once. Sequenced material: peripheral blood. These receptors were collected from a young woman with acute or convalescent COVID-19.

This chain connects TRBV19 to TRBJ1-2; TRBD1 might be the D (6 bases). CDR3 length: 13 amino acids. From germline, CDR1 is LNHDA and CDR2 SQIVND (reference sequence). V gave up 6 bases and J gave up 2 bases, with 10 bases separating them. The CDR3 region has the DNA TGTGCCAGTAGGCCGGACAGAAACTATGGCTACACCTTC. Its translation is CASRPDRNYGYTF.

This chain uses TRBV5-4 with TRBJ2-3; 11 nucleotides line up with TRBD2. The CDR3 consists of 19 residues. Trimming removed 3 bases from V and 2 bases from J; junction bases left unmatched: 14. Germline V CDR1 and CDR2: SGHNT, YYREEE (reference sequence). The CDR3 nucleotides read TGTGCCAGCAGCTCCTTGTTCGAACTAGCGGGAGAGGTCACAGATACGCAGTATTTT. Amino acid sequence: CASSSLFELAGEVTDTQYF.

The chain is built from TRBV2 and TRBJ1-4; D not certain. The CDR3 sequence is 16 residues long. V dropped 6 bases and J dropped 3 bases, with 17 bases sitting between them. The germline CDR1 and CDR2 sequences are SNHLY and FYNNEI. CDR3 in amino acids: CASSLVAFGANEKLFF. CDR3 bases: TGTGCCAGCAGCCTAGTTGCCTTCGGGGCTAATGAAAAACTGTTTTTT.

The rearrangement links TRBV4-3 to TRBJ1-1; D uncertain. The CDR3 is 14 amino acids. The V and J ends lost 2 bases and 3 bases respectively, with 10 bases between them. CDR1 is LGHNA and CDR2 is YSLEER in the germline V gene. The CDR3 spells CASSQYTRDTEAFF. The CDR3 DNA reads as TGCGCCAGCAGCCAATACACGAGGGACACTGAAGCTTTCTTT.

This sequence joins TRBV7-3 and TRBJ2-2; D uncertain. Looked up from germline, CDR1 is SGHTA and CDR2 is FQGTGA. V was pared by 4 bases and J by 5 bases, with 8 bases between. The CDR3 contains 13 residues. CDR3 protein: CASSSPLTGELFF. Here the CDR3 DNA reads TGTGCCAGCAGCTCCCCGTTGACCGGGGAGCTGTTTTTT.

CDR3 in amino acids: CASSHRTGGNTDTQYF. The CDR3 bases are TGCGCCAGCAGCCACCGGACAGGTGGGAACACAGATACGCAGTATTTT. The J gene is TRBJ2-3, the V gene TRBV4-3; TRBD1 aligns across 7 bases. The CDR3 is made up of 16 amino acids. Germline V gene data show CDR1 as LGHNA and CDR2 as YSLEER. V trimming: 3 bases; J trimming: 2 bases; junction bases outside the gene matches: 8.

The CDR3 sequence is CASSLGRGTLSGNTIYF. CDR3 nucleotide sequence: TGTGCCAGCAGCTTGGGGCGGGGGACCCTCTCTGGAAACACCATATATTTT. The V gene is TRBV5-6, the J gene TRBJ1-3; TRBD1 might be the D (5 bases). The CDR3 totals 17 residues. V lost 0 bases and J 0 bases, leaving 13 bases between the germline ends. Germline CDR1 SGHDT, CDR2 YYEEEE. The full variable domain, completed using reference TRBV5-6 and TRBJ1-3, is DAGVTQSPTHLIKTRGQQVTLRCSPKSGHDTVSWYQQALGQGPQFIFQYYEEEERQRGNFPDRFSGHQFPNYSSELNVNALLLGDSALYLCASSLGRGTLSGNTIYFGEGSWLTVV.

V usage is TRBV20-1 and J usage is TRBJ1-1; D not resolved. Germline CDR1 reads DFQATT; CDR2 reads SNEGSKA (reference sequence). There are 11 residues in the CDR3. CDR3: CRRLGGSEAFF. In DNA form, the CDR3 reads TGCAGACGGTTAGGAGGCTCTGAAGCTTTCTTT.

This chain uses TRBV5-1 with TRBJ1-2; possibly TRBD1 for D (5 bases). The CDR3 is 15 residues long. Trimming shortened V by 3 bases and J by 3 bases, and 15 bases separated the two germline ends. CDR1 SGHRS and CDR2 YFSETQ come from the germline V gene. The CDR3 sequence is CASSSEGQVHYGYTF. CDR3 nucleotides: TGCGCCAGCAGCTCGGAGGGGCAGGTCCACTATGGCTACACCTTC.

CDR3 nucleotide sequence: TGTGCCAGCAAGTCAGAGGCTGACACTGAAGCTTTCTTT. Amino acid sequence: CASKSEADTEAFF. The gene calls are TRBV7-8 and TRBJ1-1; no clear D. This CDR3 comprises 13 residues. Trimming stripped 7 bases from V and 3 bases from J, with 12 bases between. Germline V gene lookup returns CDR1 SGHVS and CDR2 FQNEAQ.